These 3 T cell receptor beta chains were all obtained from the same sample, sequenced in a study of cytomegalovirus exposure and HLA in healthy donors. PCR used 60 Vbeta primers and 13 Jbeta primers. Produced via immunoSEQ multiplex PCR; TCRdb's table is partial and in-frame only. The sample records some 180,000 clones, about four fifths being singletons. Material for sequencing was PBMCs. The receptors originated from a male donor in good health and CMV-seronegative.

CDR3 nucleotide sequence: TGTGCCAGCAGCTTAGTGTCGGGGTCCTATGGCTACACCTTC. Amino acids: CASSLVSGSYGYTF. The chain links TRBV7-2 to TRBJ1-2; no clear D. V was trimmed by 1 base and J by 4 bases, leaving 10 bases between them. CDR1 is SGHTA, CDR2 FQGNSA, per germline. This CDR3 contains 14 residues.

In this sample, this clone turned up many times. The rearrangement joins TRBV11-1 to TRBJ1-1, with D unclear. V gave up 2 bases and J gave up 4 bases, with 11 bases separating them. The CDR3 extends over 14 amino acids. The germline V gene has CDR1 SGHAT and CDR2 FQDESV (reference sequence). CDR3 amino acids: CASSLTEGGTEAFF. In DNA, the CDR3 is TGTGCCAGCAGCTTAACGGAGGGAGGCACTGAAGCTTTCTTT.

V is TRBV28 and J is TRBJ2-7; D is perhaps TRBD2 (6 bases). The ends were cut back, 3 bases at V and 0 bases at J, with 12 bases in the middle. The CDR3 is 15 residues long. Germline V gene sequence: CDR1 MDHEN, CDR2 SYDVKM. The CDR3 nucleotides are TGTGCCAGCAGTTTTGTCGGGAGAGTCTCCTACGAGCAGTACTTC. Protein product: CASSFVGRVSYEQYF.